This T cell receptor (beta chain) stems from a study of cytomegalovirus exposure and HLA in healthy donors (dated by TCRdb to 2016 to 2017). Regarding the research as a whole: According to an earlier analysis of around 600 of the donors, some 170 million T cells yielded over 100 million unique TCR beta sequences and around 300 Gb of sequence data. A later analysis re-examined previously published TCR beta repertoires from several hundred donors and added high-resolution HLA genotyping to investigate patterns of TCR occurrence. An earlier analysis of 587 of the donors used high-throughput TCR beta sequencing to judge whether each TCR beta V gene segment behaved as functional or pseudogenic. The aim of the study was to test whether cataloging public T cell receptors could identify signatures of past pathogen exposure. Rather than drawing on any new phenotypic data, the later analysis identified candidate immune exposures from TCR beta sequences and the way those sequences occurred across donors. Using immunosequencing, the study profiled T cell repertoires from 666 subjects and related those repertoires to cytomegalovirus serostatus. The number of typed donors differed by locus: about 629-640 for A, B, C, DRB1 and DQB1; approximately 530 for DQA1; fewer than 610 for DPA1; and roughly 470 for DPB1. Among several hundred genotyped donors of the cohort, an average of around 220,000 unique TCR beta nucleotide sequences was sequenced per donor, of which about 19% were non-productive. In addition to the first cohort of roughly 700 subjects, a separate validation cohort of approximately 130 different subjects was used. Donor age, sex, ethnicity and CMV serostatus were compiled together with the repertoire data. About 330 gigabases of sequencing data and 70 million to 95 million unique TCR sequences made up an early release that covered 500 to 700 HLA-typed donors. To predict cytomegalovirus infection status, the study combined high-throughput TCR immunosequencing, statistical association of individual TCRs with disease status, and machine learning. Class I and class II HLA loci were covered by the typing at four-digit resolution. Every discovery cohort repertoire had been produced on one sequencing platform. Among the 398 genotyped donors, 81% belonged to the genetic ancestry cluster associated with self-reported Caucasian donors. A later genetic analysis used genome-wide SNP genotypes for about 60% of the roughly 670 donors, treating that subset as a discovery cohort. Roughly 5 DR-DQ haplotypes were treated as single units for association and clustering because of strong linkage in the cohort.

Library prep was done by the immunoSEQ multiplex PCR assay. A mixture of 60 forward primers for TCR Vbeta segments and 13 reverse primers for TCR Jbeta segments was used in the multiplex PCR. A multiplex PCR assay on genomic DNA amplified the CDR3 region of rearranged TCR beta genes. On the Illumina HiSeq System, the amplified TCR beta libraries were sequenced as 87-base-pair reads. The paper's data handling went like this. A later analysis counted some 80 million unique TCR beta chains across the 500 to 850 repertoires, and some 11 million of these chains were shared by at least two donors. To remove PCR and sequencing errors, raw reads were error-corrected and collapsed into unique sequences using a nearest-neighbor algorithm that merged closely related sequences. V, D and J gene segments were assigned by aligning CDR3 sequences to IMGT reference sequences. Each retained sequence needed at least a six-nucleotide match to both a V gene segment and a J gene segment. A rearrangement was called productive if the CDR3 had no stop codons and remained in frame with V and J, and every other rearrangement was called non-productive. CDR3 was defined according to IMGT convention as the region running from the second conserved V-encoded cysteine to the conserved J-encoded phenylalanine. In an earlier analysis of approximately 590 of the donors, sequences lacking an unambiguous match to a single V gene segment were excluded. In an earlier analysis of around 590 of the donors, a V segment was called functional when productive rearrangements were above 56.7%, and segregating when the standard deviation between donors exceeded 5%. To diagnose cytomegalovirus status from the catalog of TCR beta chain sequences, a statistical classification framework was built. In a later analysis, TCR nucleotide sequences were compared against IMGT/GENE-DB human TR gene sequences so that V and J genes could be assigned. Using the TCRdist pipeline, a later analysis assigned CDR3 sequences along with most-parsimonious VDJ recombination scenarios. In a later analysis, each TCR beta chain was defined by its CDR3 amino acid sequence together with its V-gene family, and reads without a unique V-gene family were excluded. To address suspected cross-contamination and a sequencing artifact, a later analysis removed approximately 600 highly shared, low-generation-probability nucleotide sequences. In a later analysis, a clonal expansion index for each public chain was calculated from normalized within-repertoire ranks of inferred template counts. In a later analysis, generation probabilities were computed using a VDJ recombination model fitted to out-of-frame rearrangements, and the results were checked against IGoR. In a later analysis, TCR-TCR, TCR-HLA and TCR-CMV co-occurrence was scored with hypergeometric tests, and a repertoire-size bias correction was applied to TCR pairs. False discovery rates were estimated in a later analysis by permuting HLA or CMV assignments 20 times. In a later analysis, co-occurring TCRs were grouped using DBSCAN, with TCRdist sequence similarity added in when clustering inside HLA-allele-positive subsets. Repertoires with fewer than 30,000 or more than 120,000 public chains, plus five repertoires with anomalous nucleotide sharing, were excluded from co-occurrence clustering. The immuneACCESS repertoire file appears here via TCRdb, limited to in-frame rearrangements. These files lack a portion of the clones; in checked studies, under half of the deficit traces to unresolved V genes, and the cause of the others is not known. V and J calls plus clone size are reproduced from that table; the DNA served to infer D and trimming. For this sample there are 130,000 to 150,000 clones; approximately 84% appear just once. Roughly 10% of the sample lies in the top ten.

Trimmed from V: 5 bases; trimmed from J: 6 bases; junction bases lacking a gene match: 0. The CDR3 contains 11 residues, cysteine and phenylalanine counted. The retained sequence is limited to the CDR3, 33 bases, with the frame set at the first base. CDR1 and CDR2 were assigned from the germline V gene as MDHEN and SYDVKM. What the work shows at the level of the full study, not this receptor alone: The classifier was reported to diagnose cytomegalovirus status with high specificity and sensitivity in both the original cohort and the validation cohort. The cohort was sequenced for TCR beta chains only, and without alpha or paired-chain data the features that could be detected were limited. A total of around 150 TCR beta chains were listed by the study as associated with cytomegalovirus. Roughly uniform sequencing depth across donors was assumed in presence/absence analyses, although this assumption may not hold. A cluster of highly shared sequence variants was judged likely to represent a technical artifact of the sequencing pipeline. It was suggested by the authors that the approach could potentially be generalized to other disease states and immunological phenotypes. A later analysis found that TCR association rates varied across HLA loci, with DRB1 alleles showing the most associated TCRs and HLA-C alleles the fewest. A few of the identified cytomegalovirus-associated TCR beta chains were confirmed in vitro to be specific for cytomegalovirus antigens. In a later genetic analysis, a missense DCLRE1C variant was associated with V-gene and J-gene trimming of TCR beta chains, and the association was replicated in an independent cohort. Most CMV-associated TCR beta chains appeared to be HLA-restricted in a later analysis, and the HLA associations seemed to be driven largely by CMV exposure. A further reported finding was that TCR beta sequences accurately predicted the HLA-A and HLA-B alleles for most subjects in the first cohort. Some IMGT-functional V segments, including TRBV6-2 and TRBV6-3, could not be distinguished by the 87-base-pair reads and were therefore excluded. Linkage disequilibrium might explain the correlated functional status among segregating V segments, but an unknown experimental factor could not be excluded. Compared with equally common non-associated chains, HLA-associated TCR beta chains in a later analysis were more clonally expanded and had lower generation probabilities. Because HLA typing was missing for some donors at each locus, association tests included only the typed subset. Broadly in line with IMGT annotations, most TCR beta V segments showed up in productive rearrangements about 87% or about 30% of the time in an earlier analysis of roughly 590 of the donors. Strong co-occurrence of HLA alleles, especially DR and DQ, made assigning TCR associations to individual alleles difficult. Across donors, most TCR sequences were observed very rarely, whereas some public TCRs were present in many individuals. At a false discovery rate of 0.05, a later analysis linked some 18,000 TCR beta sequences to specific HLA alleles. In a later genetic analysis, fewer N-insertions in productive TCRs were reported among donors in an Asian-associated ancestry cluster than the approximately 670-donor mean. The earlier analysis of almost 600 of the donors excluded approximately 15 rarely observed V segments, including chromosome 9 orphons, because counts were too low. According to a later analysis, parvovirus B19, influenza, CMV and Epstein-Barr virus appeared linked to several top co-occurrence clusters. CMV serostatus was the only immune exposure information available for the cohort.

In total, roughly 710 healthy bone marrow donors made up the cohort. At the time of sampling, every cohort member was nominally healthy, though immune exposures that went unrecorded were likely present. The donor tested CMV seropositive and was one of the 289 seropositive cohort members. Each donor provided a peripheral blood sample, and peripheral blood mononuclear cells were used for TCR beta sequencing. Genomic DNA extraction from the blood cell samples was performed with the Qiagen DNeasy Blood Extraction Kit. Worth noting for this clone: Its antigen has not been determined. Base qualities are not at hand, and no much larger clone is one base apart.

The origin of this receptor is a woman aged 55-70 years in good health and CMV-seropositive. The sequenced sample was PBMCs. The rearrangement joined TRBV28 to TRBJ2-7, with TRBD1 identical over 8 junction bases. The DNA is TGTGCCAGCAGTACAGGGGGCGAGCAGTACTTC. Translated, this gives CASSTGGEQYF.